This TCR beta chain derives from a study of cytomegalovirus exposure and HLA in healthy donors listed by TCRdb under 2017. A note on the overall study: According to an earlier analysis of 587 of the donors, about 180 million T cells yielded 117 million unique TCR beta sequences and 276 Gb of sequence data. Approximately 300 gigabases of sequencing data and 70 million to 95 million unique TCR sequences made up an early release that covered about 640 HLA-typed donors. Of the roughly 400 genotyped donors, less than 85% were placed in the genetic ancestry cluster associated with self-reported Caucasian donors. The study was designed to test whether signatures of past pathogen exposure could be identified by cataloging public T cell receptors. The study profiled the T cell repertoires of 550 to 700 subjects by immunosequencing and related them to cytomegalovirus serostatus. A separate validation cohort of about 110 different subjects was used in addition to the roughly 720-subject first cohort. High-throughput TCR immunosequencing, statistical association of individual TCRs with disease status, and machine learning were combined to predict cytomegalovirus infection status. A later analysis re-examined previously published TCR beta repertoires from hundreds of donors and added high-resolution HLA genotyping to investigate patterns of TCR occurrence. Rather than using new phenotypic data, the later analysis identified candidate immune exposures from TCR beta sequences and from how often those sequences occurred across donors. An earlier analysis of fewer than 700 of the donors applied high-throughput TCR beta sequencing to assess whether each TCR beta V gene segment acted as functional or pseudogenic. Donor age, sex, ethnicity and CMV serostatus were collected together with the repertoire data. Genome-wide SNP genotypes for about 65% of the 666 donors were used in a later genetic analysis, which treated that subset as a discovery cohort. All discovery cohort repertoires had been generated on a single sequencing platform. Both class I and class II loci were covered by HLA typing, at four-digit resolution. The number of donors typed differed by locus, with roughly 629-640 for A, B, C, DRB1 and DQB1, around 500 for DQA1, 600 to 610 for DPA1, and 400 to 490 for DPB1. Roughly 5 DR-DQ haplotypes were handled as single units for association and clustering because linkage in the cohort was strong. On average, about 200,000 unique TCR beta nucleotide sequences were sequenced per donor among several hundred genotyped donors of the cohort, with roughly 18% of those sequences being non-productive. Summary of the overall study and its limitations: Most TCR sequences were seen in very few donors, while some public TCRs were found in many individuals. At a false discovery rate of 0.05, a later analysis linked about 16,000 TCR beta sequences to specific HLA alleles. In a later genetic analysis, fewer N-insertions in productive TCRs were reported among donors in an Asian-associated ancestry cluster than the roughly 640-donor mean. A later analysis found that most CMV-associated TCR beta chains appeared HLA-restricted, with HLA associations seemingly driven largely by CMV exposure. Approximately 18 rarely observed V segments, including chromosome 9 orphons, were excluded from the earlier analysis of approximately 500 of the donors because counts were too low. In an earlier analysis of some 540 of the donors, most TCR beta V segments appeared in productive rearrangements about 87% or about 30% of the time, broadly matching IMGT annotations. The sequencing pipeline was judged likely to have produced a cluster of highly shared sequence variants as a technical artifact. Because some donors lacked HLA typing at each locus, the association tests relied only on the typed subset. The only immune exposure information available for the cohort was CMV serostatus. The study listed approximately 160 TCR beta chains as associated with cytomegalovirus. When HLA alleles, especially DR and DQ, strongly co-occurred, TCR associations were difficult to assign to individual alleles. In a later analysis, TCR association rates were found to vary across HLA loci, with the most associated TCRs seen for DRB1 alleles and the fewest for HLA-C alleles. Correlated functional status among segregating V segments might be attributable to linkage disequilibrium, but an unknown experimental factor could not be ruled out. It was suggested by the authors that the approach could potentially be generalized to other disease states and immunological phenotypes. Sequencing depth was assumed to be roughly uniform across donors in the presence/absence analyses, though that assumption may not hold. In vitro tests confirmed that a few of the cytomegalovirus-associated TCR beta chains recognize cytomegalovirus antigens. V-gene and J-gene trimming of TCR beta chains was associated with a missense DCLRE1C variant in a later genetic analysis, and the association was replicated in an independent cohort. In both the original and validation cohorts, the classifier was reported to diagnose cytomegalovirus status with high specificity and sensitivity. In a later analysis, HLA-associated TCR beta chains were found to be more clonally expanded and to have lower generation probabilities than equally common non-associated chains. According to a later analysis, parvovirus B19, influenza, CMV and Epstein-Barr virus appeared linked to several top co-occurrence clusters. Some IMGT-functional V segments, including TRBV6-2 and TRBV6-3, could not be told apart with the 87-base-pair reads, so those segments were excluded. The cohort was sequenced for TCR beta chains only, and without alpha or paired-chain data the features that could be detected were limited. A further reported finding was that TCR beta sequences accurately predicted the HLA-A and HLA-B alleles for most subjects in the first cohort.

The library was built by means of the immunoSEQ multiplex PCR assay. For the multiplex PCR, a mixture combining 60 forward primers for TCR Vbeta segments and 13 reverse primers for TCR Jbeta segments was used. The CDR3 region of rearranged TCR beta genes was amplified from genomic DNA with a multiplex PCR assay. Amplified TCR beta libraries were sequenced as 87-base-pair reads on the Illumina HiSeq System. For the original study's pipeline: In a later analysis, around 80 million unique TCR beta chains were counted across the 500 to 850 repertoires, and roughly 11 million of these chains were shared by at least two donors. Raw reads were error-corrected and collapsed into unique sequences with a nearest-neighbor algorithm that merged closely related sequences to remove PCR and sequencing errors. Alignment of CDR3 sequences to IMGT reference sequences was used to assign V, D and J gene segments. For a sequence to be retained, at least a six-nucleotide match to both a V gene segment and a J gene segment was required. A rearrangement counted as productive if the CDR3 had no stop codons and remained in frame with V and J, and every other rearrangement counted as non-productive. Following IMGT convention, CDR3 was defined as the stretch from the second conserved V-encoded cysteine to the conserved J-encoded phenylalanine. The earlier analysis of about 610 of the donors excluded sequences that lacked an unambiguous match to a single V gene segment. An earlier analysis of about 600 of the donors called V segments functional above 56.7% productive rearrangements and segregating when the between-donor standard deviation exceeded 5%. A statistical classification framework was developed to diagnose cytomegalovirus status using the catalog of TCR beta chain sequences. In a later analysis, TCR nucleotide sequences were compared against IMGT/GENE-DB human TR gene sequences so that V and J genes could be assigned. Using the TCRdist pipeline, a later analysis assigned CDR3 sequences along with most-parsimonious VDJ recombination scenarios. In a later analysis, each TCR beta chain was defined by its CDR3 amino acid sequence together with its V-gene family, and reads without a unique V-gene family were excluded. As a way to deal with suspected cross-contamination and a sequencing artifact, a later analysis dropped hundreds of nucleotide sequences that were highly shared and had low generation probability. In a later analysis, a clonal expansion index was calculated for each public chain from normalized within-repertoire ranks of inferred template counts. Generation probabilities in a later analysis came from a VDJ recombination model fitted to out-of-frame rearrangements, and those results were checked against IGoR. In a later analysis, hypergeometric tests were used to score TCR-TCR, TCR-HLA and TCR-CMV co-occurrence, with a repertoire-size bias correction applied to TCR pairs. False discovery rates were estimated in a later analysis by permuting HLA or CMV assignments 20 times. In a later analysis, co-occurring TCRs were grouped using DBSCAN, with TCRdist sequence similarity added in when clustering inside HLA-allele-positive subsets. Repertoires with fewer than 30,000 or more than 120,000 public chains were left out of co-occurrence clustering, as were a handful of repertoires with anomalous nucleotide sharing. TCRdb obtained this table from immuneACCESS and retained in-frame rearrangements with V and J assigned. These tables miss some clones; where compared with another copy, unresolved V genes account for less than half of the shortfall, and the remainder is unexplained. Clonal size and the V and J genes are those of that table, whereas D and trimming came from the DNA. This sample lists 130,000 or so clones; over 70% were detected once. About 3% of the sample is in the top ten clones.

This clone was recorded once. No antigen is known for it. Qualities for individual bases were not recorded, and no much larger clone is one base off. Based on the germline V gene, the CDR1 and CDR2 sequences are LGHNA and YSLEER. V was cut back by 0 bases and J by 1 base, leaving a gap of 10 bases between them. The CDR3 numbers 16 residues from cysteine through phenylalanine. Kept here is only the CDR3 DNA, which spans 48 bases and is read in frame from base 1. The cohort consisted of approximately 690 healthy bone marrow donors. At the time of sampling, all cohort members were nominally healthy, though unrecorded immune exposures were likely present. The donor was CMV seronegative and was included in the group of around 320 seronegative cohort members. A peripheral blood sample was collected from each donor, and TCR beta sequencing was performed on peripheral blood mononuclear cells. Genomic DNA extraction from the blood cell samples was performed with the Qiagen DNeasy Blood Extraction Kit.

Sequencing input: PBMCs. The sequence is built from TRBV4-3 and TRBJ2-1, and perhaps TRBD1 as D gene, on 5 matching bases. This clonotype was sampled from a man between 25 and 39 years old in good health and CMV-seronegative. The CDR3 corresponds to CASSQDGAGSYNEQFF. The sequence in DNA is TGCGCCAGCAGCCAAGATGGGGCAGGTTCCTACAATGAGCAGTTCTTC.